The next 3 T cell receptor beta chains were all read from a single sample in a study of somatic mutations in cytotoxic T cells in rheumatoid arthritis. Profiled with immunoSEQ multiplex PCR; TCRdb holds only in-frame clones, not every one. The table includes about 14,000 clones, about three quarters detected once. The sample taken for sequencing was CD8+ T cells sorted from blood. The receptors shown here come from an adult with rheumatoid arthritis.

In DNA, the CDR3 is TGTGCCAGCTCACCCCCCCAGGGCTACGAGCAGTACTTC. It codes for CASSPPQGYEQYF. V usage is TRBV18 and J usage is TRBJ2-7; D possibly corresponds to TRBD1 (5 bases). Germline loops: CDR1 KGHSH, CDR2 LQKENI. V lost 3 bases, J lost 3 bases, and 9 bases lay in between. The CDR3 has 13 amino acids.

The V and J genes are TRBV10-3 and TRBJ2-2, with 9 nucleotides matching TRBD1. In germline, CDR1 is ENHRY, CDR2 SYGVKD. The junction had 10 bases not matched to a gene; V was cut back by 5 bases and J by 6 bases. The CDR3 consists of 16 residues. The CDR3 here is CAISTPGQGIAGELFF. The CDR3 DNA sequence: TGTGCCATCAGTACTCCGGGACAGGGAATTGCCGGGGAGCTGTTTTTT.

The chain recombines TRBV5-1 with TRBJ2-2; 10 bases fit TRBD1. Germline trimming cut 3 bases from V and 6 bases from J; bases unmatched to any gene: 8. The CDR3 contains 16 residues. Germline CDR1 and CDR2: SGHRS and YFSETQ. The DNA for the CDR3 is TGCGCCAGCAGCTCGATGGGACAGGGGCCCTCCGGGGAGCTGTTTTTT. Translation: CASSSMGQGPSGELFF.